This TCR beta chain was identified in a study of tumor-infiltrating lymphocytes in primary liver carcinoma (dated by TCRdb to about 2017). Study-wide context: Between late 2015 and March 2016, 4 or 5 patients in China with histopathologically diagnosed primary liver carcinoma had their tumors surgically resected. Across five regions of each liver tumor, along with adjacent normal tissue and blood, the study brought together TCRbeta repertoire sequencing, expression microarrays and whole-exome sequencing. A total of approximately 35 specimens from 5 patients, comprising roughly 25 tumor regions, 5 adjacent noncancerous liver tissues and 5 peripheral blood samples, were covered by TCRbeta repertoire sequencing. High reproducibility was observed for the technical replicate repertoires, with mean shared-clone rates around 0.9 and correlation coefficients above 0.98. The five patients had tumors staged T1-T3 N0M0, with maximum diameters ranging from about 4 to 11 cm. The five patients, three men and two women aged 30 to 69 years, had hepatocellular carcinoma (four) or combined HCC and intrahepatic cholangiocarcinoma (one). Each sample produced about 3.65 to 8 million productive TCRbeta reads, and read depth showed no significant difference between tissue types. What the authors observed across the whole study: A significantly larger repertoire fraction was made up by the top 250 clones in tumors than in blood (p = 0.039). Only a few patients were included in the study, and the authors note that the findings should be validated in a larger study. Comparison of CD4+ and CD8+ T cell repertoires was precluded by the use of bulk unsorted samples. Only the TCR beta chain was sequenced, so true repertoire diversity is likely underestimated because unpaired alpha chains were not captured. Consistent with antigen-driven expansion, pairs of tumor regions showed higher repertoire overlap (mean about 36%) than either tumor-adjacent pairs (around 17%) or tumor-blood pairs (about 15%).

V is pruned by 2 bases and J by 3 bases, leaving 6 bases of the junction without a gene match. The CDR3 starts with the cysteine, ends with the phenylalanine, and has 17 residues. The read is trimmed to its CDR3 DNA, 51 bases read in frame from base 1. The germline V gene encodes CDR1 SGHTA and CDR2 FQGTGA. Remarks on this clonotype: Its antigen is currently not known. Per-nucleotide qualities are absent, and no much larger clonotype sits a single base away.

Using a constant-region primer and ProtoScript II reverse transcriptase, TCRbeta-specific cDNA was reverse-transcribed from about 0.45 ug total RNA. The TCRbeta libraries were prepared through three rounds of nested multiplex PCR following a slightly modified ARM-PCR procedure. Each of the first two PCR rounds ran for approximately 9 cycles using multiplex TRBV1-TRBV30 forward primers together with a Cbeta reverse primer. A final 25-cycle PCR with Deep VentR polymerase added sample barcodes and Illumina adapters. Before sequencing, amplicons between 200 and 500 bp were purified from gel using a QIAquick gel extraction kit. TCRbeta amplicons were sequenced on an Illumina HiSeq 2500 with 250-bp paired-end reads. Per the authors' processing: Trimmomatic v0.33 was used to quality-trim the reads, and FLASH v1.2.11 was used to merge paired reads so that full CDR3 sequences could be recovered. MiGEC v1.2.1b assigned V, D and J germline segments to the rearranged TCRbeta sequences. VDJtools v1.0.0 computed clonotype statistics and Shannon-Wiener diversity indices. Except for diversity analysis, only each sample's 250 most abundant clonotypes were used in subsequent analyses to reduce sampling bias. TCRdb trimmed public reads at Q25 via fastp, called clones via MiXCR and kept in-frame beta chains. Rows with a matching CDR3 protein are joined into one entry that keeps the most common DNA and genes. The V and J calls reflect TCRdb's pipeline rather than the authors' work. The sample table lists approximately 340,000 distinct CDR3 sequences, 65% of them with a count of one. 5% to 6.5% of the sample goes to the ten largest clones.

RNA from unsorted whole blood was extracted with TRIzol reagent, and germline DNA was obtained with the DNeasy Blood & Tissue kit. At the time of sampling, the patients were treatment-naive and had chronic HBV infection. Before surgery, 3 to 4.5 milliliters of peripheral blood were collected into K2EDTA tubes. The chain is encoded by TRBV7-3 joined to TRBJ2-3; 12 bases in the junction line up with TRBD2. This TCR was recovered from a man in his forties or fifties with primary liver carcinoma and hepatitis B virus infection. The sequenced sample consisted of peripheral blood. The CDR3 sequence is CASSLEGLAGSTDTQYF. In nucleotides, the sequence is TGTGCCAGCAGCTTAGAAGGACTAGCGGGAAGTACAGATACGCAGTATTTT.